This TCR beta chain was found in a study of radiotherapy plus CTLA-4 blockade in lung cancer (dated by TCRdb to 2016 to 2019). Background for the entire study: Among the enrolled patients, around 19% had an objective response, and approximately 33% reached disease control.

At the junction V is shortened by 0 bases and J by 5 bases; bases outside the gene matches: 1. The CDR3, cysteine through phenylalanine, is 13 amino acids long. Left in the record is the CDR3 DNA by itself, 39 bases read in frame from the first base. From a lookup of the germline V gene, CDR1 and CDR2 are SGHDT and YYEEEE. The study tested focal radiation therapy combined with CTLA-4 blockade (ipilimumab) in patients with chemo-refractory metastatic non-small-cell lung cancer. Based on its abundance in the sample, this clone is medium-sized (0.01 to 0.1%). Its cognate antigen has yet to be identified. Base quality data are lacking; no much larger clone is found one base away. What the study reported, not specific to this receptor: The strongest predictors of response, as reported, were early dynamic changes in blood T cell clones along with a rise in serum interferon-beta after radiation. After treatment with radiotherapy and ipilimumab, TCR clones that came from tumors expanded in the peripheral blood.

The library was prepared using the immunoSEQ multiplex PCR assay. TCRdb provides this immuneACCESS table in a form limited to in-frame rearrangements. Some clones are lacking; in checked studies, under half of them reflect an unresolved V gene, and why the rest are absent is not known. For this sample there are roughly 69,000 clones; approximately 76% appear just once. Approximately 15% of the sample is in the top ten clones. The chain links TRBV5-6 with TRBJ2-5, with 7 bases matching TRBD2. The material was peripheral blood, obtained from a patient treated with radiotherapy plus ipilimumab. The receptor was derived from a human donor with non-small cell lung cancer whose response to radiotherapy plus ipilimumab could not be evaluated. Some clones in this sample may be carry-over from other donors' samples. The CDR3 protein: CASSLGGGETQYF. The DNA sequence reads TGTGCCAGCAGCTTGGGGGGAGGGGAGACCCAGTACTTC.